Listed here are 23 T cell receptor beta chains from one sample, sequenced in a study of radiotherapy plus CTLA-4 blockade in lung cancer. Clones were read by immunoSEQ multiplex PCR, and TCRdb kept only the in-frame ones, dropping some. The table includes fewer than 140,000 clones, over 75% detected once. Material: peripheral blood, obtained from a patient treated with radiotherapy plus ipilimumab. These receptors all come from a human donor with non-small cell lung cancer that progressed on radiotherapy plus ipilimumab. Some clones in this sample may be carry-over from other donors' samples.

The chain employs TRBV5-4 and TRBJ2-3; 8 bases are shared with TRBD2. The CDR3 loop spans 14 amino acids. Germline trimming cut 4 bases from V and 2 bases from J; bases unmatched to any gene: 3. Germline CDR1 reads SGHNT; CDR2 reads YYREEE (reference sequence). The CDR3 nucleotides are TGTGCCAGCAGCCCGGGGGGGGCCACAGATACGCAGTATTTT. Its protein product is CASSPGGATDTQYF.

The V gene is TRBV18, the J gene TRBJ1-2, with D perhaps matching TRBD1 (6 bases). Deletions cut 3 bases from V and 7 bases from J, with 12 bases between. The CDR3 extends over 13 amino acids. Germline CDR1 and CDR2: KGHSH and LQKENI. CDR3 in amino acids: CASSPNRVPGYTF. CDR3 coding DNA: TGTGCCAGCTCACCCAACAGGGTTCCTGGCTACACCTTC.

The sample holds one count of this clone. The chain links TRBV5-1 to TRBJ2-5; no definite D call. The CDR3 is 15 amino acids. Trimming left V 6 bases short and J 2 bases short, with 17 bases between. Per germline, CDR1 SGHRS and CDR2 YFSETQ. CDR3 DNA: TGCGCCAGCACCATTTTTAGGGCAGGACAAGAGACCCAGTACTTC. Its protein is CASTIFRAGQETQYF.

The sample holds one count of this clone. The V call is TRBV5-1, the J call TRBJ1-3; D unclear. V shed 0 bases and J shed 1 base, with 17 bases lying between them. This CDR3 has 18 amino acids. Germline loops: CDR1 SGHRS, CDR2 YFSETQ. The CDR3 loop is CASSLGLAGGASGNTIYF. The DNA for the CDR3 is TGCGCCAGCAGCTTGGGGTTGGCAGGAGGCGCGTCTGGAAACACCATATATTTT.

The rearrangement links TRBV7-9 to TRBJ1-2; a possible D gene is TRBD1 (6 bases). Per the germline V gene, CDR1 is SEHNR and CDR2 is FQNEAQ (reference sequence). This CDR3 spans 15 amino acids. Deletions cut 1 base from V and 3 bases from J, with 12 bases between. CDR3 sequence reads: CASSLGGQTYYGYTF. The CDR3 DNA follows: TGTGCCAGCAGCTTAGGAGGACAGACATACTATGGCTACACCTTC.

This sequence joins TRBV6-6 and TRBJ1-6, with 9 bases lining up with TRBD1. J gave up 9 bases and V 7 bases, and 10 bases lay outside the gene matches. This CDR3 comprises 15 residues. Germline V gene sequence: CDR1 MNHNY, CDR2 SVGAGI (reference sequence). The CDR3 DNA sequence: TGTGCCAGCACACGGGGGGGACAGGGAGGTTCACCCCTCCACTTT. This gives the protein CASTRGGQGGSPLHF.

This clone was seen a few times. The V gene is TRBV7-8, the J gene TRBJ2-6; D possibly corresponds to TRBD1 (6 bases). V lost 2 bases to trimming and J lost 3 bases, with 11 bases between them. The CDR3 loop spans 16 amino acids. Germline V gene data show CDR1 as SGHVS and CDR2 as FQNEAQ. CDR3 in DNA: TGTGCCAGCAGCTTAAGGAACAGGGATGGGGCCAACGTCCTGACTTTC. Its translation: CASSLRNRDGANVLTF.

The CDR3: CASSVPGGPTGELFF. As DNA, the CDR3 is TGTGCCAGCAGCGTACCAGGGGGGCCCACCGGGGAGCTGTTTTTT. The chain is built from TRBV9 and TRBJ2-2; D possibly corresponds to TRBD1 (7 bases). Per germline, CDR1 SGDLS and CDR2 YYNGEE. The V end lost 1 base, the J end lost 4 bases, and 11 bases lay between the germline ends. The CDR3 loop spans 15 amino acids. Filled out from reference TRBV9 and TRBJ2-2, the complete variable domain reads DSGVTQTPKHLITATGQRVTLRCSPRSGDLSVYWYQQSLDQGLQFLIQYYNGEERAKGNILERFSAQQFPDLHSELNLSSLELGDSALYFCASSVPGGPTGELFFGEGSRLTVL.

The V call is TRBV4-3, the J call TRBJ2-5; TRBD2 aligns across 8 bases. CDR1 is LGHNA, CDR2 YSLEER, per germline. V dropped 0 bases and J dropped 5; count of bases not matched to a gene: 8. This CDR3 is 16 amino acids long. The CDR3 loop is CASSQDGRRGDETQYF. For the CDR3, the DNA is TGCGCCAGCAGCCAAGATGGTCGGCGGGGGGATGAGACCCAGTACTTC.

The rearrangement links TRBV6-1 to TRBJ1-6; D possibly corresponds to TRBD1 (6 bases). V lost 2 bases, J lost 3 bases, and 11 bases lay in between. Germline V CDR1 and CDR2: MNHNS, SASEGT. This CDR3 region has 16 residues. The CDR3 sequence is CASSERTEVYNSPLHF. In nucleotides, the CDR3 is TGTGCCAGCAGTGAAAGGACAGAGGTCTATAATTCACCCCTCCACTTT.

The genes are TRBV5-8 and TRBJ1-6; D may be TRBD1 (5 bases). This CDR3 contains 14 residues. Trimming took off 4 bases at V and 10 bases at J, with 15 bases between the two ends. Germline CDR1 SGHTS, CDR2 YDEGEE. The chain's CDR3 is CASSPLGVESPLHF. As DNA, the CDR3 is TGTGCCAGCAGCCCCTTGGGGGTGGAATCACCCCTCCACTTT.

This rearrangement joins TRBV28 to TRBJ1-5; 7 bases line up with TRBD1. Germline values: CDR1 MDHEN, CDR2 SYDVKM. V gave up 10 bases and J gave up 7 bases; unmatched junction bases: 7. The CDR3 is 12 residues long. CDR3 protein: CATLTGNQPQHF. For the CDR3, the DNA is TGTGCCACATTGACAGGGAACCAGCCCCAGCATTTT.

The chain has TRBV6-5 and TRBJ1-4, with D possibly TRBD1 on 5 matching bases. Germline assignment: CDR1 MNHEY and CDR2 SVGAGI. Trimming took off 5 bases at V and 6 bases at J, with 16 bases between the two ends. The CDR3 covers 15 residues. CDR3 in DNA: TGTGCCAGCAGTCTCCGCAGGGCGGAGGATGAAAAACTGTTTTTT. The encoded protein is CASSLRRAEDEKLFF.

The rearrangement joins TRBV7-2 to TRBJ2-5; 11 bases are shared with TRBD2. The germline gives CDR1 SGHTA, CDR2 FQGNSA. CDR3 length equals 15 residues. The J segment lost 5 bases and the V segment lost 5 bases, leaving 7 bases of the junction unmatched. DNA of the CDR3: TGTGCCAGCAGCCGAGGGACTAGCGGCACGGAGACCCAGTACTTC. This translates into CASSRGTSGTETQYF.

This clone was counted only a few times. The chain joins TRBV6-1 to TRBJ2-2; D uncertain. Germline assignment: CDR1 MNHNS and CDR2 SASEGT. V lost 1 base to trimming and J lost 4 bases, with 10 bases between them. The CDR3 is 15 residues long. The CDR3 loop is CASSEGVWSTGELFF. CDR3 sequence (DNA): TGTGCCAGCAGTGAAGGGGTATGGTCCACCGGGGAGCTGTTTTTT.

The V gene is TRBV2, the J gene TRBJ1-1; D remains ambiguous. The germline gives CDR1 SNHLY, CDR2 FYNNEI. The CDR3 has 11 amino acids. Trimming took off 7 bases at V and 7 bases at J, with 10 bases between the two ends. Written as DNA, the CDR3 is TGTGCCAGCACGGAAGTACTTGAAGCTTTCTTT. This encodes CASTEVLEAFF.

The chain carries TRBV30 and TRBJ1-5; 8 positions match TRBD1. Germline CDR1 and CDR2: GTSNPN and SVGIG (reference sequence). The V gene end was trimmed by 0 bases and the J gene end by 0 bases; junction bases not matched to a gene: 10. This CDR3 contains 18 residues. The CDR3 loop reads CAWSVTRGRLYSNQPQHF. CDR3 in DNA: TGTGCCTGGAGTGTAACCAGGGGGCGGCTATATAGCAATCAGCCCCAGCATTTT.

The CDR3, as DNA: TGTGCCAGCTCACCGTCCAGGGGGTTCGCTGAAGCTTTCTTT. Its translation is CASSPSRGFAEAFF. The V gene is TRBV18, the J gene TRBJ1-1, with 7 bases fitting TRBD1. This CDR3 has 14 amino acids. Germline V gives CDR1 KGHSH, CDR2 LQKENI. J gave up 6 bases and V 3 bases, and 7 bases lay outside the gene matches.

This chain links TRBV9 with TRBJ2-3, with 10 nucleotides matching TRBD2. The CDR3 length is 16 residues. From germline, CDR1 is SGDLS and CDR2 YYNGEE. The V gene end was trimmed by 3 bases and the J gene end by 6 bases; junction bases not matched to a gene: 10. CDR3 nucleotide sequence: TGTGCCAGCAGCGAGCGGGGGGGCCTTGGTACTGATACGCAGTATTTT. The encoded protein is CASSERGGLGTDTQYF.

The chain couples TRBV5-1 to TRBJ2-5, with D possibly matching TRBD2 (6 bases). The CDR3 is made up of 14 amino acids. Trimming removed 4 bases from V and 2 bases from J, with 12 bases in between. Germline V gene data show CDR1 as SGHRS and CDR2 as YFSETQ. Here the CDR3 reads CASSKQGLQETQYF. DNA of the CDR3: TGCGCCAGCAGCAAGCAGGGACTGCAAGAGACCCAGTACTTC.

The J gene is TRBJ1-1, the V gene TRBV28, with TRBD1 matching over 12 bases. V lost 4 bases and J lost 4; bases outside the gene matches: 10. The CDR3 is made up of 17 amino acids. CDR1 MDHEN and CDR2 SYDVKM come from the germline V gene. CDR3 nucleotide sequence: TGTGCCAGCAGTTCCCCCGGGACAGGGGGCGAGAGCACTGAAGCTTTCTTT. Translating gives CASSSPGTGGESTEAFF.

The chain joins TRBV7-2 to TRBJ2-3, with D possibly being TRBD2 (5 bases). This CDR3 contains 14 residues. V lost 3 bases to trimming and J lost 5 bases, with 12 bases between them. In germline, CDR1 is SGHTA, CDR2 FQGNSA. CDR3 protein: CASSLGGGLDTQYF. The DNA for the CDR3 is TGTGCCAGCAGCTTGGGCGGAGGTTTAGATACGCAGTATTTT.

Regarding this clone: A junction boundary mismatches the germline segment, possibly from a read error. This same CDR3 is encoded by further DNA sequences in the sample. The rearrangement joins TRBV7-7 to TRBJ2-7, with TRBD1 matching over 8 bases. Germline assignment: CDR1 SSHAT and CDR2 FNYEAQ (reference sequence). The CDR3 spans 13 residues. The chain's CDR3 is CASSLERTGEQYF. CDR3 DNA: TGTGCTAGCAGCTTAGAACGGACAGGGGAGCAGTACTTC.